The next 30 T cell receptor beta chains were all read from a single sample in a study of identical twins. MiXCR was run by TCRdb on the 5' RACE reads, yielding one entry per CDR3 protein. Among around 470,000 distinct CDR3 sequences listed, 14% were seen once. The data were also submitted as part of a second study, on yellow fever vaccine responses in identical twins.

What was sequenced was CD4+ T cells sorted from blood. Every receptor here comes from a woman aged 18-35 years in good health.

This clonotype was observed a handful of times. The chain uses TRBV6-5 and TRBJ2-5, with 11 bases lining up with TRBD2. Losses at the gene ends were 4 bases for V and 5 bases for J; bases not matched to a gene: 6. Germline V gene data show CDR1 as MNHEY and CDR2 as SVGAGI. The CDR3 totals 15 residues. The CDR3 DNA sequence: TGTGCCAGCAGTTTCCGACTAGCGGGGTGGGAGACCCAGTACTTC. It translates to CASSFRLAGWETQYF.

This clonotype was seen a handful of times. The chain combines TRBV10-3 with TRBJ2-7, with TRBD1 matching over 8 bases. Unmatched junction bases numbered 7, after V lost 6 bases and J lost 3 bases. Germline CDR1 ENHRY, CDR2 SYGVKD. The CDR3 totals 14 residues. Written as DNA, the CDR3 is TGTGCCATCAGGGAGACGGACAGGGACTACGAGCAGTACTTC. It codes for CAIRETDRDYEQYF.

This clonotype turned up a few times. V gene TRBV28 combines with J gene TRBJ2-7; D ambiguous. V was clipped by 10 bases and J by 4 bases, with 11 bases between them. The CDR3 totals 11 residues. Germline V gene lookup returns CDR1 MDHEN and CDR2 SYDVKM. CDR3 bases: TGTGCCACCCTTAGGGCTTACGAGCAGTACTTC. It translates to CATLRAYEQYF.

The V gene is TRBV20-1, the J gene TRBJ2-1, with 7 bases fitting TRBD2. Per the germline V gene, CDR1 is DFQATT and CDR2 is SNEGSKA (reference sequence). CDR3 length: 16 amino acids. V was clipped by 0 bases and J by 10 bases; unmatched bases: 15. The CDR3 region has the DNA TGCAGTGCTAGAGATTATGCTATGCGGGAGAGGTGGGAGCAGTTCTTC. It is translated as CSARDYAMRERWEQFF.

The rearrangement joins TRBV4-1 to TRBJ2-7; D is undetermined. This CDR3 is 13 amino acids long. V was shortened by 4 bases and J by 3 bases, with 10 bases between the two germline ends. Germline values: CDR1 MGHRA, CDR2 YSYEKL. Here the CDR3 DNA reads TGCGCCAGCAGCCCTGAACTCGGCTACGAGCAGTACTTC. Its protein is CASSPELGYEQYF.

This chain uses TRBV14 with TRBJ2-3, with D maybe TRBD2 (6 bases). V lost 4 bases, J lost 4 bases, and 15 bases lay in between. Germline V gene lookup returns CDR1 SGHDN and CDR2 FVKESK. The CDR3 runs 15 residues. The DNA of the CDR3 is TGTGCCAGCAGCCTTTCTGGACTATTTTCAGATACGCAGTATTTT. This codes for CASSLSGLFSDTQYF.

This clonotype came up many times. The rearrangement links TRBV12-3 or TRBV12-4 to TRBJ2-3; D is undetermined. With 6 bases removed from V and 7 bases from J, the gap between germline ends came to 11 bases. The CDR3 covers 12 residues. The CDR3 sequence: CASSLQSNTQYF. CDR3 DNA: TGTGCCAGCAGCCTCCAGTCGAATACGCAGTATTTT.

This clonotype was found a few times. The chain recombines TRBV6-1 with TRBJ1-1; no clear D. The CDR3 has 14 amino acids. Trimming cost V 6 bases and J 5 bases, with 16 bases left between them. Germline V gene sequence: CDR1 MNHNS, CDR2 SASEGT. CDR3 amino acids: CASRFRELVTEAFF. CDR3 bases: TGTGCCAGCAGATTCCGGGAATTAGTGACTGAAGCTTTCTTT.

This CDR3 is CASSSQVAGVAEQFF. CDR3 DNA: TGTGCCAGCAGCAGCCAGGTAGCGGGAGTTGCTGAGCAGTTCTTC. The J gene is TRBJ2-1, the V gene TRBV7-2; 9 nucleotides align to TRBD2. The CDR3 consists of 15 residues. Trimming removed 5 bases from V and 9 bases from J; junction bases left unmatched: 11. CDR1 and CDR2 (germline): SGHTA, FQGNSA.

This clonotype was detected only a few times. The V and J genes are TRBV4-3 and TRBJ2-1; perhaps TRBD2 as D (5 bases). The CDR3 covers 16 residues. Germline V gene data show CDR1 as LGHNA and CDR2 as YSLEER. The V gene lost 0 bases and the J gene lost 9 bases, with 18 bases spanning the gap. For the CDR3, the DNA is TGCGCCAGCAGCCAAGATACGGAGGCTAGGCAACGTGAGCAGTTCTTC. Translation: CASSQDTEARQREQFF.

This clonotype showed up many times. The rearrangement links TRBV11-2 to TRBJ1-1; D gene ambiguous. This CDR3 is 14 amino acids long. V lost 3 bases, J lost 2 bases, and 10 bases lay in between. The germline CDR1 and CDR2 sequences are SGHAT and FQNNGV. The CDR3 here is CASSLFTVNTEAFF. The CDR3, as DNA: TGTGCCAGCAGCTTGTTTACAGTTAACACTGAAGCTTTCTTT.

This clonotype was picked up many times. The genes are TRBV29-1 and TRBJ2-2, with 7 bases matching TRBD2. This CDR3 has 12 amino acids. The junction had 4 bases not matched to a gene; V was cut back by 6 bases and J by 6 bases. CDR1 is SQVTM, CDR2 ANQGSEA, per germline. For the CDR3, the DNA is TGCAGCGTAGCAGGGAGGGCCGGGGAGCTGTTTTTT. Protein sequence: CSVAGRAGELFF.

This clonotype was seen many times. The chain couples TRBV29-1 to TRBJ2-1; weak D call: TRBD1 (6 bases). The germline V gene encodes CDR1 SQVTM and CDR2 ANQGSEA. This CDR3 is 14 amino acids long. Trimming took off 5 bases at V and 8 bases at J, with 19 bases between the two ends. CDR3 in amino acids: CSVRYRDPSDEQFF. CDR3 nucleotide sequence: TGCAGCGTTAGATACAGGGATCCCTCCGATGAGCAGTTCTTC.

The sample holds a few counts of this clonotype. The chain carries TRBV4-3 and TRBJ1-4; D is perhaps TRBD1 (6 bases). The ends were cut back, 4 bases at V and 6 bases at J, with 18 bases in the middle. Germline loops: CDR1 LGHNA, CDR2 YSLEER. The CDR3 is 16 amino acids. In DNA form, the CDR3 reads TGCGCCAGCAGCCCATTTCCCGGAGGACAGCATGAAAAACTGTTTTTT. Protein sequence: CASSPFPGGQHEKLFF.

This clonotype was seen many times. V is TRBV29-1 and J is TRBJ1-1; no clear D. This CDR3 is 12 amino acids long. V shed 7 bases and J shed 6 bases, with 15 bases lying between them. The germline CDR1 and CDR2 sequences are SQVTM and ANQGSEA. The CDR3: CSGKVAIAEAFF. The CDR3 DNA reads TGCAGCGGCAAGGTGGCAATCGCTGAAGCTTTCTTT.

This clonotype was seen a few times. The chain has TRBV5-5 and TRBJ1-5, with TRBD1 matching 12 bases. The CDR3 is made up of 18 amino acids. CDR1 is SGHKS and CDR2 is YYEKEE in the germline V gene (reference sequence). V dropped 0 bases and J dropped 0; count of bases not matched to a gene: 4. The CDR3 DNA reads TGTGCCAGCAGCTTGGCCGGGACAGGGGGCCCTAGCAATCAGCCCCAGCATTTT. Its protein is CASSLAGTGGPSNQPQHF.

This clonotype was detected a few times. The V gene is TRBV29-1, the J gene TRBJ2-5; D is ambiguous. This CDR3 has 15 residues. Germline loops: CDR1 SQVTM, CDR2 ANQGSEA. Trimming left V 5 bases short and J 4 bases short, with 20 bases between. CDR3 residues: CSVFGSRWSRETQYF. CDR3 bases: TGCAGCGTTTTTGGGTCGCGTTGGAGCAGAGAGACCCAGTACTTC.

This clonotype has a handful of counts. The chain couples TRBV4-1 to TRBJ2-7, with D maybe TRBD2 (5 bases). The CDR3 is made up of 13 amino acids. Germline CDR1 reads MGHRA; CDR2 reads YSYEKL. V shed 2 bases and J shed 3 bases, with 8 bases lying between them. Written as DNA, the CDR3 is TGCGCCAGCAGCCAACTAGGGAGCTACGAGCAGTACTTC. Translated: CASSQLGSYEQYF.

This clonotype came up a few times. The junction departs from the called germline gene at one end, perhaps through a read error. The J gene is TRBJ2-2, the V gene TRBV12-3 or TRBV12-4; 7 bases agree with TRBD1. The CDR3 length is 18 residues. The CDR3 is CAISSPTGVEVNTGELFF. The CDR3 bases are TGTGCCATCAGTTCCCCCACAGGGGTGGAGGTGAACACCGGGGAGCTGTTTTTT.

The chain recombines TRBV20-1 with TRBJ2-1; 7 nucleotides align to TRBD2. CDR1 and CDR2 (germline): DFQATT, SNEGSKA (reference sequence). V dropped 3 bases and J dropped 6; count of bases not matched to a gene: 5. CDR3 size: 13 residues. The CDR3 DNA reads TGCAGTGCTAGTAGGACTAGGGGCAATGAGCAGTTCTTC. It translates to CSASRTRGNEQFF.

The chain employs TRBV20-1 and TRBJ2-1, with TRBD2 matching over 10 bases. The CDR3 length is 16 residues. In germline, CDR1 is DFQATT, CDR2 SNEGSKA (reference sequence). V shed 0 bases, J shed 8 bases, and the junction held 10 bases outside the gene matches. The CDR3 spells CSARDPTSGIGYEQFF. The DNA for the CDR3 is TGCAGTGCTAGAGATCCCACTAGCGGGATTGGGTATGAGCAGTTCTTC.

The chain uses TRBV25-1 and TRBJ2-5; D may be TRBD2 (6 bases). Germline V gives CDR1 MGHDK, CDR2 SYGVNS. This CDR3 has 14 residues. The germline V and J ends were trimmed by 9 bases and 0 bases, with 14 bases remaining between them. The CDR3 nucleotides read TGTGCCAGGAGCACGGGACTGAACCAAGAGACCCAGTACTTC. Translating gives CARSTGLNQETQYF. Full variable domain (rest looked up from reference TRBV25-1 and TRBJ2-5): EADIYQTPRYLVIGTGKKITLECSQTMGHDKMYWYQQDPGMELHLIHYSYGVNSTEKGDLSSESTVSRIRTEHFPLTLESARPSHTSQYLCARSTGLNQETQYFGPGTRLLVL.

The chain has TRBV12-3 or TRBV12-4 and TRBJ1-1; 8 positions agree with TRBD1. Unmatched junction bases numbered 10, after V lost 4 bases and J lost 3 bases. The CDR3 sequence is 16 residues long. The CDR3 protein is CASSSRSDRVDTEAFF. CDR3 bases: TGTGCCAGCAGTTCTCGATCGGACAGGGTAGACACTGAAGCTTTCTTT.

The table lists this clonotype with a count of one. The V gene is TRBV18, the J gene TRBJ2-2, with TRBD1 matching 7 bases. The CDR3 loop spans 15 amino acids. The trim removed 3 bases at V and 4 bases at J, leaving 5 bases unmatched. Germline V gene data show CDR1 as KGHSH and CDR2 as LQKENI. CDR3 sequence (DNA): TGTGCCAGCTCACCGGTACAGGGGAGCACCGGGGAGCTGTTTTTT. This codes for CASSPVQGSTGELFF.

This chain uses TRBV24-1 with TRBJ2-1, with a tentative D call TRBD1 (5 bases). Per germline, CDR1 KGHDR and CDR2 SFDVKD. Trimming shortened V by 5 bases and J by 10 bases, and 8 bases separated the two germline ends. The CDR3 is made up of 11 amino acids. CDR3 nucleotides: TGTGCCACCAGTGCCCCAGGGGAGCAGTTCTTC. Amino acids: CATSAPGEQFF.

This clonotype has a handful of counts. The rearrangement uses TRBV6-1 and TRBJ2-2; 13 nucleotides align to TRBD2. CDR1 and CDR2 (germline): MNHNS, SASEGT. The length of the CDR3 is 17 residues. V shed 7 bases, J shed 7 bases, and the junction held 12 bases outside the gene matches. CDR3 nucleotide sequence: TGTGCCAGCATTGGACTAGCGGGAGAACACTATGGCGGGGAGCTGTTTTTT. Translation: CASIGLAGEHYGGELFF.

The rearrangement links TRBV4-1 to TRBJ2-7; D is possibly TRBD1 or TRBD2 (5 bases each). This CDR3 spans 16 amino acids. V lost 0 bases and J lost 2, with 14 bases in between. Germline V gives CDR1 MGHRA, CDR2 YSYEKL. In nucleotides, the CDR3 is TGCGCCAGCAGCCAAGAGGGGACGCAGGTTACCTACGAGCAGTACTTC. Amino acids: CASSQEGTQVTYEQYF.

In its sample, this clonotype was seen a few times. V is TRBV12-3 or TRBV12-4 and J is TRBJ2-3, with D possibly called TRBD1 or TRBD2 (6 bases each). The V and J ends lost 2 bases and 0 bases respectively, with 12 bases between them. The CDR3 has 16 residues. Here the CDR3 DNA reads TGTGCCAGCAGTTTAAAACGGGGGCCGAGCACAGATACGCAGTATTTT. This encodes CASSLKRGPSTDTQYF.

Ten or more counts support this clonotype. The rearrangement uses TRBV20-1 and TRBJ1-1; D is ambiguous. Germline V gene lookup returns CDR1 DFQATT and CDR2 SNEGSKA (reference sequence). CDR3 length equals 13 residues. Trimming pared 3 bases from V and 0 bases from J, leaving 8 bases between. CDR3 bases: TGCAGTGCTAGGCGGACGGTGAACACTGAAGCTTTCTTT. It is translated as CSARRTVNTEAFF.

The rearrangement joins TRBV29-1 to TRBJ2-7; 7 bases agree with TRBD1. Germline lookup yields CDR1 SQVTM and CDR2 ANQGSEA. V shed 7 bases, J shed 6 bases, and the junction held 9 bases outside the gene matches. This CDR3 spans 12 amino acids. The CDR3 DNA sequence: TGCAGCGCCGGACAGGCCGTCGGCGAGCAGTACTTC. It specifies CSAGQAVGEQYF.